This TCR beta chain was documented in a study of Graves' ophthalmopathy and Graves' hyperthyroidism. Whole-study findings and limits: Using a 13-signature model, the authors split ophthalmopathy from stable hyperthyroidism, with 85% to 90% sensitivity and approximately 84% specificity.

For repertoire sequencing, the TCR beta CDR3 regions were amplified from RNA transcripts. First-round RT-PCR used HTBI primers; second-round multiplex PCR followed. TCRdb re-analysed the multiplex PCR reads in MiXCR, keeping a single row per CDR3 protein. The table has roughly 400,000 distinct CDR3 sequences, about a sixth seen once. This clonotype was seen at least ten times. What it recognizes is unknown. CDR3 length equals 12 residues. CDR1 and CDR2 (germline): DFQATT, SNEGSKA (reference sequence). The sequence came from an adult woman with stable Graves' hyperthyroidism. The sequencing sample was made of peripheral blood. This chain links TRBV20-1 with TRBJ2-7; TRBD2 might be the D (6 bases). CDR3 nucleotide sequence: TGCAGGGCTTTGGGGGGTATGAACGAGCAGTACTTC. Its translation: CRALGGMNEQYF.